The sequence of this T cell receptor beta chain was determined in a study of neurological immune-mediated disorders. TCRdb redid the calling of the 5' RACE reads with MiXCR, one entry per CDR3 protein. Here the sample spans some 20,000 distinct CDR3 sequences, around 28% being singletons. This clonotype was recorded a few times. What it binds is not known. Study-wide points: TCR-beta repertoires seemed private in all groups, with no expanded CDR3 amino acid sequences shared.

Trimming at V came to 3 bases and at J to 4 bases, leaving 9 bases not matched to a gene. Germline CDR1 and CDR2: SGDLS and YYNGEE. This CDR3 has 15 residues. This clonotype was obtained from a man between 45 and 60 years old with HTLV-1-associated myelopathy (HAM/TSP). This chain links TRBV9 with TRBJ2-5; the match to TRBD1 covers 7 bases. The source material was PBMCs. DNA for the CDR3: TGTGCCAGCAGCGCCCGGACAGGTTTCGGAGAGACCCAGTACTTC. It encodes CASSARTGFGETQYF.